This T cell receptor beta chain was found in a study of a mutant IDH1 vaccine in newly diagnosed glioma. For the study at large: Patients previously underwent radiotherapy, temozolomide, or both, and most underwent both. Study outcomes and limitations: Of all patients, around 93% showed vaccine-induced immune responses.

The protocol was immunoSEQ multiplex PCR, while the TCRdb copy is restricted to in-frame clones and leaves out a portion. Of about 55,000 clones in the sample, around 80% are singletons; the top ten hold about 4%. This clone was recorded a few times. Its cognate antigen is unknown. Documented time point: week 35, safety follow-up. Each dose delivered 300 ug of mutant IDH1 20-mer peptide subcutaneously with imiquimod. The astrocytomas were IDH1-mutant, ATRX-negative, and WHO grade 3 or 4. With 6 bases removed from V and 2 bases from J, the gap between germline ends came to 11 bases. CDR3 length equals 13 residues. CDR1 is ENHRY, CDR2 SYGVKD, per germline.

The chain couples TRBV10-3 to TRBJ2-7; D is ambiguous. The material was PBMCs, obtained from a glioma patient whose treatment included an IDH1 peptide vaccine. The source of this sequence is a woman under 30 with glioma. Here the CDR3 reads CAIRPDRTYEQYF. CDR3 DNA: TGTGCCATCAGACCTGACCGGACCTACGAGCAGTACTTC.